The 12 T cell receptor beta chains reported below all come from one sample, sequenced in a study of T cells in localized non-small cell lung cancer. This table comes from immunoSEQ multiplex PCR, and its TCRdb copy is limited to in-frame clones, with some not included. The sample consists of fewer than 15,000 clones, 28% of them appearing once. Sequencing used lung tumor tissue, obtained before any cancer treatment. These receptors were taken from a female donor aged 60 or older with stage I lung adenocarcinoma.

By frequency in the sample, this clone is medium-sized. This rearrangement joins TRBV11-3 to TRBJ2-3; the match to TRBD1 covers 10 bases. Trimming at V came to 5 bases and at J to 10 bases, leaving 9 bases not matched to a gene. The CDR3 totals 14 residues. Looked up from germline, CDR1 is SGHNT and CDR2 is YENEEA. The CDR3, as DNA: TGTGCCAGCAGCGACAGGGGGCGTAATGCAGCGCAGTATTTT. Its translation: CASSDRGRNAAQYF.

This clone has just a few counts. A read error may produce the germline difference seen at one junction end. The chain couples TRBV6-8 to TRBJ2-7; D is uncertain. The CDR3 contains 12 residues. Looked up from germline, CDR1 is MNHGY and CDR2 is SAAAGT. In DNA, the CDR3 is TGTGCCAGCAGTTACCCCCCATACGAGCAATACTTC. Amino acid sequence: CASSYPPYEQYF.

The chain has TRBV11-3 and TRBJ2-1; 16 positions agree with TRBD2. V shed 0 bases, J shed 11 bases, and the junction held 4 bases outside the gene matches. CDR1 is SGHNT and CDR2 is YENEEA in the germline V gene. The CDR3 contains 16 residues. This CDR3 reads CASSLDGTSGGGQQFF. The CDR3 nucleotides read TGTGCCAGCAGCTTAGATGGGACTAGCGGGGGGGGACAGCAGTTCTTC.

This chain links TRBV28 with TRBJ1-2; TRBD1 aligns across 7 bases. Losses at the gene ends were 4 bases for V and 4 bases for J; bases not matched to a gene: 3. The CDR3 has 13 amino acids. Germline loops: CDR1 MDHEN, CDR2 SYDVKM. This CDR3 reads CASSYDRVYGYTF. CDR3 nucleotide sequence: TGTGCCAGCAGTTACGACAGGGTCTATGGCTACACCTTC.

The chain recombines TRBV9 with TRBJ2-2; D is possibly TRBD1 (6 bases). The CDR3 consists of 14 residues. V lost 5 bases and J 5 bases, leaving 13 bases between the germline ends. The germline V gene has CDR1 SGDLS and CDR2 YYNGEE. The CDR3 nucleotides read TGTGCCAGCAGTGCCCAAAGGGGGACCGGGGAGCTGTTTTTT. It translates to CASSAQRGTGELFF.

This clone was seen a few times. J is TRBJ2-3 and V is TRBV7-6; D is possibly TRBD1 (6 bases). Germline V lookup: CDR1 SGHVS, CDR2 FNYEAQ. The CDR3 is 15 residues long. Between the trimmed V and J ends, which lost 6 bases and 3 bases, there was a span of 16 bases. CDR3 sequence reads: CASSPNRDTTDTQYF. The CDR3 bases are TGTGCCAGCAGTCCTAATCGGGACACGACAGATACGCAGTATTTT.

This clone was picked up a small number of times. The chain couples TRBV30 to TRBJ1-6; 10 bases agree with TRBD1. This CDR3 is built from 17 residues. J lost 7 bases, V lost 3 bases, and 12 bases had no gene match. Looked up from germline, CDR1 is GTSNPN and CDR2 is SVGIG (reference sequence). The CDR3 loop reads CAWSLFRDRGLNSPLHF. In DNA form, the CDR3 reads TGTGCCTGGAGCCTATTCCGGGACAGGGGACTAAATTCACCCCTCCACTTT.

At least ten counts were recorded for this clone. The V gene is TRBV11-3, the J gene TRBJ2-5; 14 bases are shared with TRBD2. Germline V CDR1 and CDR2: SGHNT, YENEEA. The CDR3 is 16 residues long. The J segment lost 1 base and the V segment lost 4 bases, leaving 2 bases of the junction unmatched. The chain's CDR3 is CASSSGTSGSQETQYF. As DNA, the CDR3 is TGTGCCAGCAGCTCAGGGACTAGCGGGAGCCAAGAGACCCAGTACTTC.

This clone came up a few times. This chain joins TRBV18 and TRBJ2-7, with D possibly matching TRBD1 (5 bases). CDR3 length: 14 amino acids. Germline CDR1 KGHSH, CDR2 LQKENI. V lost 5 bases, J lost 3 bases, and 14 bases lay in between. The CDR3 is CASSTNTGGYEQYF. In nucleotides, the CDR3 is TGTGCCAGCTCAACCAATACAGGCGGCTACGAGCAGTACTTC.

The V gene is TRBV19, the J gene TRBJ1-1, with D perhaps matching TRBD1 (5 bases). Trimming shortened V by 4 bases and J by 3 bases, and 12 bases separated the two germline ends. This CDR3 comprises 14 residues. CDR1 is LNHDA and CDR2 is SQIVND in the germline V gene (reference sequence). Written as DNA, the CDR3 is TGTGCCAGTAGTAGGTCCGGGGGGGACACTGAAGCTTTCTTT. This codes for CASSRSGGDTEAFF.

This clone was observed a few times. This chain links TRBV30 with TRBJ1-1; D not resolved. CDR1 and CDR2 (germline): GTSNPN, SVGIG (reference sequence). The CDR3 contains 14 residues. The CDR3 DNA is TGTGTCATACACCCGGGGAGGATGAACACTGAAGCTTTCTTT. Protein product: CVIHPGRMNTEAFF. The full variable domain, its missing parts supplied by reference TRBV30 and TRBJ1-1, is SQTIHQWPATLVQPVGSPLSLECTVEGTSNPNLYWYRQAAGRGLQLLFYSVGIGQISSEVPQNLSASRPQDRQFILSSKKLLLSDSGFYLCVIHPGRMNTEAFFGQGTRLTVV.

This chain uses TRBV14 with TRBJ2-1; D might be TRBD2 (6 bases). The CDR3 contains 17 residues. Germline CDR1 is SGHDN and CDR2 is FVKESK. V was pared by 0 bases and J by 0 bases, with 12 bases between. The CDR3 spells CASSQDLEAGSYNEQFF. CDR3 bases: TGTGCCAGCAGCCAAGATCTGGAAGCGGGCTCCTACAATGAGCAGTTCTTC.